This T cell receptor (beta chain) came from a study of vaccination and CD4 T cells after COVID-19. Study-level background: The peptides that stimulated the cells were overlapping spike peptides from SARS-CoV-2, HCoV-NL63, HCoV-OC43 and HCoV-229E. The study, taken as a whole, reports: Spike mono-reactivity held for 304 of 307 vaccine-specific clones in convalescent patients. A relatively small number of convalescent patients were studied, and no early post-infection timepoints were included.

From germline, CDR1 is SGHRS and CDR2 YFSETQ. After removal of 0 bases from V and 6 bases from J, the junction contained 4 bases not matched to a gene. This CDR3 is 15 amino acids long. The study sequenced cultured CD4+ T cell DNA using the Oncomine TCR Beta short-read assay. A single record per CDR3 protein comes from TCRdb applying MiXCR to the PCR reads. Of roughly 12,000 distinct CDR3 sequences listed, around 47% were seen once; the top ten hold about 24%. On this clonotype itself: What it binds is not known.

Treatment given: roughly ten-day PBMC culture with coronavirus spike peptide pools or control peptides (ViraFEST assay). This clonotype was obtained from a human donor who had recovered from COVID-19. The sequenced sample consisted of CD4+ T cells from blood, cultured in vitro. The chain joins TRBV5-1 to TRBJ2-2; 8 bases map to TRBD1. CDR3 amino acids: CASSLAATGAGELFF. CDR3 sequence (DNA): TGCGCCAGCAGCTTGGCCGCGACAGGGGCCGGGGAGCTGTTTTTT.